This TCR beta chain was sequenced in a study of blood T cell repertoires in COVID-19. Original handling: Nucleated cell counts were estimated from reference gene primer amplification. Repertoires were generated with immunoSEQ multiplex PCR, while TCRdb's copy carries only in-frame clones and drops some. V, J and clone size derive from that table, while D and trimming were established from the DNA sequence. This sample has roughly 210,000 clones, with about nine tenths found just once. Germline trimming cut 6 bases from V and 4 bases from J; bases unmatched to any gene: 12. Germline lookup yields CDR1 SGHKS and CDR2 YYEKEE (reference sequence). The CDR3 length is 15 residues.

The receptor's source is a man aged 25 to 40 in a cohort exposed to, infected with or recovered from COVID-19 (not recorded which). Material: PBMCs or T cells enriched from blood (not recorded which). The chain recombines TRBV5-5 with TRBJ2-5, with 7 bases aligning to TRBD1. Here the CDR3 DNA reads TGTGCCAGCACATCCTCAGGGGGTGGTGGAGAGACCCAGTACTTC. It translates to CASTSSGGGGETQYF.